This TCR beta chain was sequenced during a study of radiation and T cells in renal cell carcinoma. This clone was recorded once. The sample's time point: blood 2 weeks post-SBRT. The treatment here: 15 Gy SBRT to primary tumor, nephrectomy 4 weeks later. Only in-frame clones appear in the TCRdb table, and some are missing; sequencing was by immunoSEQ multiplex PCR. The data contain tens of thousands of clones, 80% of them seen just once; the ten biggest clones take up 29%. The origin of this receptor is an older woman with renal cell carcinoma. This material consisted of blood, taken from a patient whose treatment included radiotherapy and nephrectomy.

The CDR3 sequence: CASSTRTSGSDEQYF. The CDR3 coding sequence is TGTGCCAGCAGTACCAGGACTAGCGGGAGCGACGAGCAGTACTTC. The V and J genes are TRBV6-6 and TRBJ2-7; TRBD2 matches at 13 bases. The germline CDR1 and CDR2 sequences are MNHNY and SVGAGI (reference sequence). Trimming took 5 bases from V and 5 from J; bases not matched to a gene: 6. CDR3 length: 15 residues.